Below are 26 T cell receptor beta chains sequenced from a single sample in a study of T cell responses to AZD1222 COVID-19 vaccine. Libraries were prepared by immunoSEQ multiplex PCR; TCRdb keeps only in-frame clonotypes and omits some of them. Among more than 15,000 clones listed, roughly 84% were seen once. The sample here was peripheral blood, taken 28 days after the second AZD1222 dose. The receptors here all came from an adult who received the AZD1222 COVID-19 vaccine.

The V gene is TRBV19, the J gene TRBJ1-4; 10 bases are a match to TRBD1. In germline, CDR1 is LNHDA, CDR2 SQIVND (reference sequence). Unmatched junction bases numbered 2, after V lost 3 bases and J lost 7 bases. This CDR3 contains 14 residues. CDR3 DNA: TGTGCCAGTAGTATGGGACAGGGGAGTGAAAAACTGTTTTTT. It translates to CASSMGQGSEKLFF.

This chain connects TRBV9 to TRBJ2-7, with TRBD2 matching over 8 bases. V shed 2 bases, J shed 2 bases, and the junction held 6 bases outside the gene matches. The length of the CDR3 is 15 residues. The germline gives CDR1 SGDLS, CDR2 YYNGEE. The CDR3 bases are TGTGCCAGCAGCGTCGGTCTAGCGGGCGCCTACGAGCAGTACTTC. This codes for CASSVGLAGAYEQYF.

The chain joins TRBV6-4 to TRBJ2-7; TRBD2 matches 12 bases. CDR1 MRHNA and CDR2 SNTAGT come from the germline V gene. V shed 1 base and J 2 bases; nucleotides not matched to a gene: 6. The CDR3 covers 17 residues. CDR3 nucleotides: TGTGCCAGCAGTGACTTTCGGACTAGCGGGGTAGCCTACGAGCAGTACTTC. Translating it yields CASSDFRTSGVAYEQYF.

V usage is TRBV28 and J usage is TRBJ2-2, with D possibly TRBD1 on 7 matching bases. Deletions cut 3 bases from V and 3 bases from J, with 14 bases between. This CDR3 contains 16 residues. CDR1 MDHEN and CDR2 SYDVKM come from the germline V gene. CDR3 sequence: CASSLGARGDTGELFF. CDR3 DNA: TGTGCCAGCAGTTTGGGGGCCAGGGGGGACACCGGGGAGCTGTTTTTT.

This clone has just one count. This sequence joins TRBV4-1 and TRBJ1-2; D gene uncertain. Germline assignment: CDR1 MGHRA and CDR2 YSYEKL. Trimming pared 1 base from V and 3 bases from J, leaving 9 bases between. This CDR3 has 14 residues. In DNA form, the CDR3 reads TGCGCCAGCAGCCAAGCTGCGGGATACTATGGCTACACCTTC. Translated: CASSQAAGYYGYTF.

This chain uses TRBV19 with TRBJ1-6; maybe TRBD1 (5 bases). V gave up 4 bases and J gave up 8 bases, with 15 bases separating them. CDR1 and CDR2 from the germline V gene are LNHDA and SQIVND (reference sequence). The length of the CDR3 is 15 residues. The CDR3 DNA sequence: TGTGCCAGTAGTAGGAGGGCCGGGACGGATTCACCCCTCCACTTT. Residues: CASSRRAGTDSPLHF.

V is TRBV7-2 and J is TRBJ1-1; the D gene is possibly TRBD1 (6 bases). The germline CDR1 and CDR2 sequences are SGHTA and FQGNSA. Trimming shortened V by 8 bases and J by 7 bases, and 11 bases separated the two germline ends. The CDR3 runs 11 residues. CDR3 region: CASGRRGEAFF. The CDR3 DNA sequence: TGTGCCAGCGGCCGCAGGGGTGAAGCTTTCTTT.

In its sample, this clone was seen a few times. The chain employs TRBV3-1 (or the pseudogene TRBV3-2) and TRBJ2-7; 7 bases fit TRBD2. Germline lookup yields CDR1 LGHDT and CDR2 YNNKEL (reference sequence). The CDR3 spans 14 residues. V was pared by 1 base and J by 7 bases, with 7 bases of the junction left unmatched. The CDR3: CASSQVASGGEQYF. DNA for the CDR3: TGTGCCAGCAGCCAAGTGGCTAGCGGAGGGGAGCAGTACTTC.

V and J are TRBV30 and TRBJ2-7; 7 bases align to TRBD2. The CDR3 consists of 13 residues. Germline lookup yields CDR1 GTSNPN and CDR2 SVGIG (reference sequence). The V segment lost 3 bases and the J segment 4 bases; nucleotides outside the gene matches: 6. DNA for the CDR3: TGTGCCTGGAGGATCGCTAGCGGATACGAGCAGTACTTC. Translating it yields CAWRIASGYEQYF.

The rearrangement joins TRBV5-6 to TRBJ2-7; no definite D call. V was shortened by 1 base and J by 13 bases, with 15 bases between the two germline ends. The CDR3 length is 12 residues. Germline V gene lookup returns CDR1 SGHDT and CDR2 YYEEEE. CDR3 sequence: CASSLFSGTAYF. The CDR3 DNA reads TGTGCCAGCAGCTTGTTCTCCGGAACAGCTTACTTC.

Here the CDR3 DNA reads TGCGCCAGCAGCTGGGGTCTGGTGAACACTGAAGCTTTCTTT. Translating gives CASSWGLVNTEAFF. The rearrangement links TRBV5-1 to TRBJ1-1; D is uncertain. CDR1 is SGHRS, CDR2 YFSETQ, per germline. The CDR3 is made up of 14 amino acids. The ends were cut back, 3 bases at V and 0 bases at J, with 9 bases in the middle.

This clone occurred a few times. V is TRBV20-1 and J is TRBJ2-1; D is ambiguous. CDR1 and CDR2 from the germline V gene are DFQATT and SNEGSKA (reference sequence). CDR3 length: 13 residues. V was pared by 5 bases and J by 4 bases, with 12 bases between. CDR3 sequence reads: CSAGGPSYNEQFF. CDR3 sequence (DNA): TGCAGTGCTGGTGGGCCCTCTTACAATGAGCAGTTCTTC.

V and J are TRBV5-1 and TRBJ2-5; weak D call: TRBD1 (5 bases). The CDR3 runs 15 residues. The V and J ends lost 6 bases and 5 bases respectively, with 20 bases between them. Looked up from germline, CDR1 is SGHRS and CDR2 is YFSETQ. CDR3 protein: CASTKLQGREETQYF. In DNA form, the CDR3 reads TGCGCCAGCACTAAGCTGCAGGGCCGAGAGGAGACCCAGTACTTC. Full variable domain (outside the CDR3, taken from reference TRBV5-1 and TRBJ2-5): KAGVTQTPRYLIKTRGQQVTLSCSPISGHRSVSWYQQTPGQGLQFLFEYFSETQRNKGNFPGRFSGRQFSNSRSEMNVSTLELGDSALYLCASTKLQGREETQYFGPGTRLLVL.

The chain has TRBV6-2 or TRBV6-3 and TRBJ2-5; 12 bases fit TRBD2. Germline V CDR1 and CDR2: MNHEY, SVGEGT. The V and J ends lost 4 bases and 5 bases, in that order; junction bases with no gene match: 14. CDR3 length: 18 amino acids. The CDR3 is CASSSRTSGTRLGETQYF. The CDR3, as DNA: TGTGCCAGCAGTTCCCGGACTAGCGGGACCAGGTTGGGTGAGACCCAGTACTTC.

The genes are TRBV29-1 and TRBJ1-1; D possibly corresponds to TRBD1 (6 bases). This CDR3 has 14 amino acids. V was clipped by 6 bases and J by 6 bases, with 20 bases between them. CDR1 and CDR2 (germline): SQVTM, ANQGSEA. In DNA form, the CDR3 reads TGCAGCGTGCTTGGGGGGGGCGCATGGTCTGAAGCTTTCTTT. Translating gives CSVLGGGAWSEAFF. The variable domain in full, completed from reference TRBV29-1 and TRBJ1-1, reads SAVISQKPSRDICQRGTSLTIQCQVDSQVTMMFWYRQQPGQSLTLIATANQGSEATYESGFVIDKFPISRPNLTFSTLTVSNMSPEDSSIYLCSVLGGGAWSEAFFGQGTRLTVV.

CDR3 sequence: CATSDTGRVEETQYF. DNA for the CDR3: TGTGCCACCAGTGACACCGGCAGGGTAGAAGAGACCCAGTACTTC. This rearrangement joins TRBV24-1 to TRBJ2-5; maybe TRBD1 (5 bases). CDR1 is KGHDR and CDR2 is SFDVKD in the germline V gene. Trimming pared 4 bases from V and 3 bases from J, leaving 14 bases between. CDR3 size: 15 residues.

The chain has TRBV30 and TRBJ1-2; no firm D call. V was clipped by 8 bases and J by 8 bases, with 12 bases between them. The CDR3 length is 10 residues. The germline V gene has CDR1 GTSNPN and CDR2 SVGIG (reference sequence). In DNA form, the CDR3 reads TGTGCCGCCCAGGAATCCGGCTACACCTTC. This translates into CAAQESGYTF.

This clone was seen only a few times. This rearrangement joins TRBV6-1 to TRBJ2-1; D remains unclear. The germline CDR1 and CDR2 sequences are MNHNS and SASEGT. The V and J ends lost 3 bases and 0 bases respectively, with 9 bases between them. There are 15 residues in the CDR3. Written as DNA, the CDR3 is TGTGCCAGCAGTGAGGGCCATAGCTCCTACAATGAGCAGTTCTTC. This translates into CASSEGHSSYNEQFF.

The chain has TRBV29-1 and TRBJ2-4, with a possible D match to TRBD1 (5 bases). This CDR3 is built from 12 residues. CDR1 SQVTM and CDR2 ANQGSEA come from the germline V gene. Trimming stripped 4 bases from V and 8 bases from J, with 12 bases between. The CDR3 sequence: CSVVVGVDIQYF. The CDR3 DNA follows: TGCAGCGTTGTGGTAGGGGTTGACATTCAGTACTTC.

The chain is built from TRBV7-7 and TRBJ1-4, with TRBD1 as a possible D gene (5 bases). The CDR3 covers 15 residues. Germline V gene sequence: CDR1 SSHAT, CDR2 FNYEAQ (reference sequence). V shed 4 bases and J shed 7 bases, with 16 bases lying between them. The CDR3 spells CASSSRSGRGEKLFF. The CDR3 DNA reads as TGTGCCAGCAGCTCCAGGTCAGGGAGGGGTGAAAAACTGTTTTTT.

This chain links TRBV7-9 with TRBJ1-4; TRBD1 matches 7 bases. The junction had 7 bases not matched to a gene; V was cut back by 5 bases and J by 7 bases. Germline-derived CDR1 and CDR2 are SEHNR and FQNEAQ (reference sequence). The CDR3 is 14 residues long. The CDR3 reads CASSPGTASEKLFF. The CDR3 nucleotides read TGTGCCAGCAGCCCCGGGACAGCCAGTGAAAAACTGTTTTTT.

The gene calls are TRBV9 and TRBJ2-7, with D perhaps TRBD1 (5 bases). The CDR3 has 15 residues. CDR1 is SGDLS, CDR2 YYNGEE, per germline. V was cut by 0 bases and J by 6 bases, with 16 bases left in between. Here the CDR3 reads CASSVGPPREGEQYF. CDR3 DNA: TGTGCCAGCAGCGTAGGCCCTCCCAGGGAAGGCGAGCAGTACTTC.

The rearrangement joins TRBV29-1 to TRBJ1-1; TRBD1 is a possible D gene (5 bases). Trimming removed 4 bases at V and 1 base at J, with 16 bases between. The germline gives CDR1 SQVTM, CDR2 ANQGSEA. CDR3 length: 15 residues. In nucleotides, the CDR3 is TGCAGCGTTGTAGGGTGGGGGTTCACGAACACTGAAGCTTTCTTT. Amino acids: CSVVGWGFTNTEAFF.

The chain is built from TRBV25-1 and TRBJ2-1, with 12 bases that match TRBD2. The CDR3 consists of 16 residues. Germline CDR1 is MGHDK and CDR2 is SYGVNS. The trim removed 5 bases at V and 5 bases at J, leaving 7 bases unmatched. CDR3 amino acids: CASSTSLAGGDNEQFF. The DNA of the CDR3 is TGTGCCAGCAGTACTTCACTAGCGGGAGGCGACAATGAGCAGTTCTTC.

This chain joins TRBV5-6 and TRBJ1-2; the D gene is possibly TRBD1 (5 bases). V was clipped by 4 bases and J by 6 bases, with 13 bases between them. Germline V gene sequence: CDR1 SGHDT, CDR2 YYEEEE. The CDR3 sequence is 13 residues long. The CDR3 DNA sequence: TGTGCCAGCAGCCGACAGACATCTGATGGCTACACCTTC. It encodes CASSRQTSDGYTF.

The chain employs TRBV29-1 and TRBJ2-3; 10 positions match TRBD2. The V segment lost 4 bases and the J segment 4 bases; nucleotides outside the gene matches: 8. CDR1 SQVTM and CDR2 ANQGSEA come from the germline V gene. The CDR3 covers 15 residues. This CDR3 reads CSVGALAGEPDTQYF. The CDR3, as DNA: TGCAGCGTTGGGGCCCTAGCGGGAGAGCCAGATACGCAGTATTTT.